A single TCR beta chain is shown here with its context. This clone was seen once. There is no known antigen for this receptor. Base qualities were left out, and no much larger clone turns up one base away. The CDR3 regions of human TCRbeta chains were analyzed by immunosequencing. Per the source publication's procedure: Repertoire TCRs were matched against a reference library of SARS-CoV-2-specific TCRs generated with the MIRA antigen-specificity platform. Breadth was defined as the fraction of unique TCRs that were SARS-CoV-2-associated, and depth was defined as the fraction of total T cells that were SARS-CoV-2-associated. Using the MIRA data, each spike-specific TCR was mapped to the spike region that the TCR reacts to and placed in a CD4 or CD8 class. Log10-transformed breadth and depth values were compared by one-way ANOVA with Sidak's multiple comparisons tests. TCRdb took over this immuneACCESS table, retaining in-frame rearrangements with V and J assigned. Such tables are incomplete; in checked studies, under half of the missing clones stem from an unresolved V gene, and the remainder is unexplained. That table is the source of V, J and clone size, and D and trimming were worked out from the DNA. This sample holds roughly 150,000 clones; 92% were observed only once. The ten most abundant clones make up 1.5% to 2% of the sample.

This entry belongs to a study of T cell responses to AZD1222 COVID-19 vaccine listed by TCRdb under 2021. Context from the whole study: AZD1222 recipients given second doses at about 4 weeks or at about 12 weeks were pooled, since spike-specific TCR depth and breadth were not found to differ between the two schedules. Trial participants were enrolled by age into subgroups of 18-55, 56-69 and 70-plus years, and around 140, 26 and 57 TCR-sequenced participants, respectively, were included in these subgroups. A total of about 230 trial participants underwent TCR sequencing, of whom around 200 received two doses of AZD1222 and around 26 received two doses of the MenACWY control vaccine.

Looking up the germline V gene yields CDR1 LGHNT and CDR2 FRNRAP. The CDR3 runs 14 amino acids, cysteine and phenylalanine included. The read is trimmed to its CDR3 DNA, 42 bases read in frame from base 1. V is clipped by 7 bases and J by 2 bases, and the sequence between their germline boundaries is 14 bases long. The time point label corresponds to: baseline before first vaccination. Vaccinee samples were obtained from the UK trials COV001 and COV002, which included a single-blind randomized controlled phase 2/3 trial of AZD1222 (ChAdOx1 nCoV-19) in healthy adults. For TCRbeta chain sequencing, PBMC samples from trial participants were taken at day 0 and at day 28 after the second dose. Study-level results and caveats: In the small 56-69-year group, the increase in depth fell short of significance, most likely because of low power. Because no day 14 peak-response samples were available, the repertoires could be characterized only after the peak T cell response. The vaccine-associated CD4 TCRs covered the entire spike protein, and the dominant responses fell in regions 160-218 and 743-854. Spike-specific TCR breadth and depth rose significantly after two AZD1222 doses compared with day 0 and with MenACWY recipients. Conclusions about previously exposed vaccinees are limited because only a handful of AZD1222 recipients were SARS-CoV-2 seropositive at baseline. Nearly half of unique spike-specific TCRs reportedly recognized epitopes outside regions mutated in the B.1.351 and B.1.1.7 variants. Participants were mostly white British and included more females than males, and it was suggested by the authors that clonal diversity may have been underestimated.

The input for sequencing was peripheral blood, taken on day 0 of AZD1222 vaccination. This TCR derives from an adult in good health. The V and J segments used are TRBV12-5 and TRBJ1-1, and perhaps TRBD1 as D gene, on 5 matching bases. The DNA reads TGTGCTAGTGCCCCCGACAGTACCAACACTGAAGCTTTCTTT. This sequence encodes CASAPDSTNTEAFF.